This TCR beta chain was identified in a study of T cells of healthy individuals. This CDR3 is built from 14 residues. V was clipped by 2 bases and J by 4 bases, with 11 bases between them. Per the germline V gene, CDR1 is MNHNS and CDR2 is SASEGT. TCRdb called the 5' RACE reads again in MiXCR, with one record for every CDR3 protein. The table lists around 98,000 distinct CDR3 sequences, 17% of them singletons. This receptor was taken from a human donor in good health. The chain recombines TRBV6-1 with TRBJ1-2; D gene unclear. In nucleotides, the CDR3 is TGTGCCAGCAGTGAAAGCGGGAGGTCCTATGGCTACACCTTC. It yields the protein CASSESGRSYGYTF.